This T cell receptor beta chain was documented in a study of regulatory T cells in long-lasting Graves disease. The table lists this clonotype with many counts. Regarding time point: newly diagnosed GD, antithyroid drugs for less than 3 months. Construction of the TCR library relied on RNA isolated from PBMCs. Trimming cost V 1 base and J 0 bases, with 12 bases left between them. Germline-derived CDR1 and CDR2 are DFQATT and SNEGSKA (reference sequence). The CDR3 is 15 amino acids. Arm-PCR of CDR3 regions with iRepertoire HTBI primers generated TCR beta libraries. TCRdb processed the multiplex PCR reads anew with MiXCR; each CDR3 protein has one entry. The sample carries 600,000 to 650,000 distinct CDR3 sequences, approximately 15% recorded once. The sample was also linked to a second study, of T cells in Graves' hyperthyroidism and ophthalmopathy.

Material: peripheral blood mononuclear cells (PBMCs), obtained at new diagnosis, from a patient treated with antithyroid drugs. The chain uses TRBV20-1 and TRBJ1-1; weak D call: TRBD1 (6 bases). The TCR was taken from a woman aged 25 to 39 with Graves disease. The CDR3 bases are TGCAGTGCTAGAGTGCGGGGGGCCATGAACACTGAAGCTTTCTTT. Translating it yields CSARVRGAMNTEAFF.